This T cell receptor (beta chain) is from a study of T-cell memory formation after mild COVID-19. On the study more broadly: Largely donor-specific sequence clusters came from a couple of donors.

Details on this clonotype: Its antigen remains unknown.

5'RACE with constant-segment primers yielded barcoded, UMI-tagged TCR alpha and TCR beta cDNA libraries. MiXCR, run by TCRdb on the 5' RACE reads, gives a single entry per CDR3 protein. The table shows approximately 490,000 distinct CDR3 sequences, with 20% occurring only once. Study-level results: What remained unconfirmed was the SARS-CoV-2 specificity of second-wave clones peaking on day 37.

The sequenced material came from PBMCs or a T cell subset sorted from them (not recorded which). This sequence was found in an adult woman who had mild COVID-19 (a few samples of this study predate the infection). Cell type and time point are not known.

The CDR3 loop reads CSANTAAATGDTQYF. DNA of the CDR3: TGCAGTGCTAACACCGCGGCCGCGACGGGGGATACGCAGTATTTT. J is TRBJ2-3 and V is TRBV20-1; possible D gene TRBD2, 5 bases. V lost 4 bases, J lost 6 bases, and 20 bases lay in between. The CDR3 spans 15 residues. Germline V lookup: CDR1 DFQATT, CDR2 SNEGSKA (reference sequence).